This T cell receptor (beta chain) comes out of a study of blood T cells in healthy people across ages. At least ten counts were recorded for this clonotype. Peripheral blood, 9.5 to 10 milliliters per donor, was collected. The germline gives CDR1 DFQATT, CDR2 SNEGSKA (reference sequence). Trimming cost V 3 bases and J 1 base; bases outside gene matches: 3. The CDR3 is 15 amino acids. Alongside a J-beta primer mix, a sample-barcoded 5' primer served in a second PCR lasting about 7 to 12 cycles. TCRdb passed the 5' RACE reads through MiXCR, listing each CDR3 protein once. This sample has around 1.5 million distinct CDR3 sequences; about 35% occur once, and the top ten carry roughly 12%.

Sequenced: blood. The clonotype was recovered from a woman aged 30 to 39 in good health. The rearrangement uses TRBV20-1 and TRBJ2-3; 11 bases align to TRBD1. The DNA of the CDR3 is TGCAGTGCTAGGGGACAGGGGGAAGGCACAGATACGCAGTATTTT. It codes for CSARGQGEGTDTQYF.